The 29 T cell receptor beta chains below all came from one sample that was sequenced in a study of blood T cell repertoires in COVID-19. Generated by immunoSEQ multiplex PCR, the TCRdb table keeps only in-frame clones and is missing some. The data hold more than 85,000 clones, with roughly 80% observed a single time. The sample was peripheral blood. The receptors stem from a woman aged 55-75 years with acute or convalescent COVID-19.

The chain uses TRBV6-2 or TRBV6-3 and TRBJ2-3, with D possibly TRBD1 on 6 matching bases. Looked up from germline, CDR1 is MNHEY and CDR2 is SVGEGT. The CDR3 consists of 14 residues. Deletions cut 4 bases from V and 4 bases from J, with 12 bases between. This CDR3 reads CASSFQGIADTQYF. Written as DNA, the CDR3 is TGTGCCAGCAGTTTTCAGGGGATCGCAGATACGCAGTATTTT.

The chain couples TRBV9 to TRBJ2-7; TRBD2 might be the D (6 bases). This CDR3 is built from 13 residues. Germline CDR1 SGDLS, CDR2 YYNGEE. Between the trimmed V and J ends, which lost 0 bases and 5 bases, there was a span of 9 bases. In DNA, the CDR3 is TGTGCCAGCAGCGTAGGTCCGGGGGACGAGCAGTACTTC. It translates to CASSVGPGDEQYF. The full variable domain, completed using reference TRBV9 and TRBJ2-7, is DSGVTQTPKHLITATGQRVTLRCSPRSGDLSVYWYQQSLDQGLQFLIQYYNGEERAKGNILERFSAQQFPDLHSELNLSSLELGDSALYFCASSVGPGDEQYFGPGTRLTVT.

This clone has only a few counts. This rearrangement joins TRBV9 to TRBJ2-7; 9 nucleotides match TRBD1. V was clipped by 2 bases and J by 4 bases; unmatched bases: 4. Germline CDR1 SGDLS, CDR2 YYNGEE. This CDR3 is built from 14 residues. For the CDR3, the DNA is TGTGCCAGCAGCGTGACAGGGGGAAGGTACGAGCAGTACTTC. Translated: CASSVTGGRYEQYF.

The V call is TRBV3-1 (or the pseudogene TRBV3-2), the J call TRBJ2-7; the D gene is possibly TRBD2 (6 bases). Germline-derived CDR1 and CDR2 are LGHDT and YNNKEL (reference sequence). This CDR3 region has 14 residues. V was cut by 6 bases and J by 4 bases, with 16 bases left in between. The CDR3 region is CASSRAGIPYEQYF. CDR3 DNA: TGTGCCAGCAGTCGGGCGGGAATCCCTTACGAGCAGTACTTC.

This rearrangement joins TRBV4-2 to TRBJ2-5; 7 positions agree with TRBD2. Germline CDR1 LGHNA, CDR2 YNFKEQ. The CDR3 has 17 residues. The V segment lost 0 bases and the J segment 1 base; nucleotides outside the gene matches: 8. The CDR3 DNA reads as TGTGCCAGCAGCCAAGATTCAACCCGGGGGGTCCAAGAGACCCAGTACTTC. Amino acid sequence: CASSQDSTRGVQETQYF.

The chain uses TRBV6-5 and TRBJ1-5; 8 bases map to TRBD1. Germline-derived CDR1 and CDR2 are MNHEY and SVGAGI. J was trimmed by 1 base and V by 6 bases; bases with no gene match: 5. CDR3 length equals 15 residues. CDR3 bases: TGTGCCAGCAGCCTCAGGGGGCCCAGCAATCAGCCCCAGCATTTT. Protein product: CASSLRGPSNQPQHF.

The V and J genes are TRBV6-5 and TRBJ2-2; possibly TRBD2 for D (5 bases). Trimming left V 11 bases short and J 7 bases short, with 20 bases between. The CDR3 spans 14 residues. The germline gives CDR1 MNHEY, CDR2 SVGAGI. The CDR3 coding sequence is TGTGCCTCCTCGAGAGGGTTTGGGCACGGGGAGCTGTTTTTT. The encoded protein is CASSRGFGHGELFF.

This clone was seen only once. J is TRBJ2-4 and V is TRBV29-1, with D perhaps matching TRBD2 (6 bases). Germline values: CDR1 SQVTM, CDR2 ANQGSEA. This CDR3 comprises 16 residues. Trimming stripped 4 bases from V and 6 bases from J, with 22 bases between. The CDR3 DNA sequence: TGCAGCGTTGCGTCCCCAATGGGGACCGGGAGAAACATTCAGTACTTC. It yields the protein CSVASPMGTGRNIQYF.

This sequence joins TRBV19 and TRBJ1-1; possible D gene TRBD1, 6 bases. CDR3 size: 13 residues. Looked up from germline, CDR1 is LNHDA and CDR2 is SQIVND (reference sequence). V was cut by 6 bases and J by 3 bases, with 11 bases left in between. The CDR3 is CASRTGRDTEAFF. DNA of the CDR3: TGTGCCAGTAGAACAGGGAGGGACACTGAAGCTTTCTTT.

J is TRBJ1-2 and V is TRBV14; TRBD1 is a possible D gene (6 bases). Germline V gene sequence: CDR1 SGHDN, CDR2 FVKESK. CDR3 length equals 16 residues. The germline V and J ends were trimmed by 4 bases and 0 bases, with 15 bases remaining between them. The CDR3 DNA reads TGTGCCAGCAGCCGAACCGGGACACCTTCTAACTATGGCTACACCTTC. It translates to CASSRTGTPSNYGYTF.

The V and J genes are TRBV12-3 or TRBV12-4 and TRBJ2-7; TRBD1 might be the D (6 bases). V lost 8 bases, J lost 3 bases, and 14 bases lay in between. The CDR3 runs 13 residues. CDR3 DNA sequence: TGTGCCAGCGGGCCGGGACATCTCTACGAGCAGTACTTC. The encoded protein is CASGPGHLYEQYF.

This clone was counted a single time. This sample includes further DNA sequences coding for the same CDR3. The CDR3 sequence: CASSLTENTEAFF. The CDR3 DNA reads as TGTGCCAGCAGCTTAACAGAGAACACTGAAGCTTTCTTT. The chain joins TRBV7-2 to TRBJ1-1, with no clear D. The CDR3 is 13 residues long. From germline, CDR1 is SGHTA and CDR2 FQGNSA. V gave up 2 bases and J gave up 1 base, with 5 bases separating them.

This chain links TRBV5-1 with TRBJ1-2, with D unresolved. The V end was cut by 0 bases, the J end by 3 bases, with 12 bases between. Germline CDR1 and CDR2: SGHRS and YFSETQ. This CDR3 is 15 amino acids long. The CDR3 here is CASSLVLGNDYGYTF. For the CDR3, the DNA is TGCGCCAGCAGCTTGGTACTAGGGAACGACTATGGCTACACCTTC.

This rearrangement joins TRBV20-1 to TRBJ2-7; D is unclear. V was shortened by 3 bases and J by 3 bases, with 9 bases between the two germline ends. From germline, CDR1 is DFQATT and CDR2 SNEGSKA (reference sequence). The CDR3 extends over 12 amino acids. The CDR3 region is CSASFPNYEQYF. CDR3 sequence (DNA): TGCAGTGCTAGTTTTCCCAACTACGAGCAGTACTTC.

The chain joins TRBV5-1 to TRBJ1-2; D ambiguous. V was clipped by 4 bases and J by 4 bases, with 14 bases between them. Germline assignment: CDR1 SGHRS and CDR2 YFSETQ. The CDR3 sequence is 14 residues long. CDR3 sequence (DNA): TGCGCCAGCAGCCTAGATCTCCTTAGCTATGGCTACACCTTC. It translates to CASSLDLLSYGYTF. Based on the CDR3 plus reference TRBV5-1 and TRBJ1-2, the full variable domain is KAGVTQTPRYLIKTRGQQVTLSCSPISGHRSVSWYQQTPGQGLQFLFEYFSETQRNKGNFPGRFSGRQFSNSRSEMNVSTLELGDSALYLCASSLDLLSYGYTFGSGTRLTVV.

This clone appeared a single time. The V call is TRBV9, the J call TRBJ1-4; D perhaps matches TRBD1 (5 bases). CDR1 SGDLS and CDR2 YYNGEE come from the germline V gene. The CDR3 sequence is 15 residues long. Trimming removed 0 bases at V and 14 bases at J, with 20 bases between. This CDR3 reads CASSVAGHGAEGLFF. CDR3 coding DNA: TGTGCCAGCAGCGTAGCTGGCCATGGGGCCGAAGGGCTGTTTTTT.

The chain couples TRBV19 to TRBJ1-2, with TRBD1 matching over 8 bases. Germline assignment: CDR1 LNHDA and CDR2 SQIVND (reference sequence). The J segment lost 6 bases and the V segment lost 9 bases, leaving 15 bases of the junction unmatched. The CDR3 loop spans 15 amino acids. CDR3 nucleotides: TGTGCCAGCACAAGCGGATTGGACAGGGATAATGGCTACACCTTC. It is translated as CASTSGLDRDNGYTF.

This chain connects TRBV2 to TRBJ2-5; TRBD1 matches at 9 bases. The CDR3 runs to 13 residues. The V gene end was trimmed by 5 bases and the J gene end by 5 bases; junction bases not matched to a gene: 3. Germline V gene lookup returns CDR1 SNHLY and CDR2 FYNNEI. This CDR3 is CASSWTGDETQYF. CDR3 nucleotides: TGTGCCAGCAGTTGGACAGGGGATGAGACCCAGTACTTC.

The chain uses TRBV11-3 and TRBJ2-1; possibly TRBD2 for D (6 bases). The germline gives CDR1 SGHNT, CDR2 YENEEA. The length of the CDR3 is 14 residues. V dropped 2 bases and J dropped 6 bases, with 11 bases sitting between them. CDR3 nucleotide sequence: TGTGCCAGCAGCTTATCACTAGCTGGCAATGAGCAGTTCTTC. It is translated as CASSLSLAGNEQFF.

V usage is TRBV28 and J usage is TRBJ1-4, with 11 bases aligning to TRBD1. From germline, CDR1 is MDHEN and CDR2 SYDVKM. This CDR3 is 13 amino acids long. V dropped 11 bases and J dropped 10; count of bases not matched to a gene: 9. The CDR3 sequence: CASQDRGRGKLFF. DNA for the CDR3: TGTGCCTCTCAGGACAGGGGGCGCGGAAAACTGTTTTTT.

The chain has TRBV28 and TRBJ1-5; no firm D call. The germline V gene has CDR1 MDHEN and CDR2 SYDVKM. V lost 2 bases and J lost 9, with 8 bases in between. The CDR3 spans 12 residues. CDR3 DNA sequence: TGTGCCAGCAGTTTAGCAGCGGGGCCCCAGCATTTT. Protein product: CASSLAAGPQHF.

This sequence joins TRBV7-3 and TRBJ2-5; 8 bases agree with TRBD1. Looked up from germline, CDR1 is SGHTA and CDR2 is FQGTGA. The CDR3 runs 13 residues. Trimming took 3 bases from V and 5 from J; bases not matched to a gene: 2. This CDR3 reads CASSFTGGETQYF. CDR3 nucleotide sequence: TGTGCCAGCAGCTTTACAGGGGGGGAGACCCAGTACTTC.

The chain joins TRBV19 to TRBJ2-2; the D gene is possibly TRBD1 (5 bases). Germline V gene data show CDR1 as LNHDA and CDR2 as SQIVND (reference sequence). Trimming left V 3 bases short and J 3 bases short, with 11 bases between. The CDR3 is made up of 15 amino acids. CDR3 in DNA: TGTGCCAGTAGTATGTTCCAGGGTTACACCGGGGAGCTGTTTTTT. Amino acids: CASSMFQGYTGELFF.

The CDR3 bases are TGTGCCAGCAGCTTAGTGGGAGGGTGGGGGCAAGGCTATGGCTACACCTTC. It translates to CASSLVGGWGQGYGYTF. This sequence joins TRBV7-2 and TRBJ1-2, with D possibly TRBD1 on 6 matching bases. Germline CDR1 and CDR2: SGHTA and FQGNSA. The germline V and J ends were trimmed by 1 base and 4 bases, with 19 bases remaining between them. CDR3 size: 17 residues.

V gene TRBV5-4 combines with J gene TRBJ2-7; 14 bases map to TRBD2. Germline assignment: CDR1 SGHNT and CDR2 YYREEE (reference sequence). V shed 5 bases, J shed 6 bases, and the junction held 10 bases outside the gene matches. CDR3 length: 16 amino acids. The CDR3 nucleotides read TGTGCCAGCAGACCCGGGACTAGCGGGGGAGCACGCGAGCAGTACTTC. Its translation is CASRPGTSGGAREQYF. The variable domain in full, with the rest retrieved from reference TRBV5-4 and TRBJ2-7, is ETGVTQSPTHLIKTRGQQVTLRCSSQSGHNTVSWYQQALGQGPQFIFQYYREEENGRGNFPPRFSGLQFPNYSSELNVNALELDDSALYLCASRPGTSGGAREQYFGPGTRLTVT.

This chain uses TRBV18 with TRBJ1-5; 7 nucleotides agree with TRBD1. The CDR3 runs to 13 residues. V lost 6 bases and J lost 5; bases outside the gene matches: 4. Germline V gene data show CDR1 as KGHSH and CDR2 as LQKENI. The CDR3 is CASSLQGDQPQHF. CDR3 sequence (DNA): TGTGCCAGCTCCCTCCAGGGGGATCAGCCCCAGCATTTT.

The chain's CDR3 is CASSGRGLSGNTIYF. The CDR3 DNA is TGTGCCAGCAGCGGCAGGGGCCTCTCTGGAAACACCATATATTTT. The genes are TRBV9 and TRBJ1-3; D may be TRBD1 (6 bases). The CDR3 has 15 amino acids. Germline V CDR1 and CDR2: SGDLS, YYNGEE. Trimming stripped 3 bases from V and 0 bases from J, with 10 bases between.

The rearrangement uses TRBV7-8 and TRBJ1-5, with 9 bases aligning to TRBD1. The CDR3 is 14 residues long. Trimming took 8 bases from V and 6 from J; bases not matched to a gene: 8. CDR1 is SGHVS and CDR2 is FQNEAQ in the germline V gene. The CDR3, as DNA: TGTGCCAGCCGCCCAGACAGGGGGAGTCAGCCCCAGCATTTT. Protein sequence: CASRPDRGSQPQHF. Full variable domain (missing parts from reference TRBV7-8 and TRBJ1-5): GAGVSQSPRYKVAKRGQDVALRCDPISGHVSLFWYQQALGQGPEFLTYFQNEAQLDKSGLPSDRFFAERPEGSVSTLKIQRTQQEDSAVYLCASRPDRGSQPQHFGDGTRLSIL.

In its sample, this clone was seen once. V and J are TRBV2 and TRBJ2-7, with 7 bases lining up with TRBD2. CDR3 length: 16 amino acids. The germline V gene encodes CDR1 SNHLY and CDR2 FYNNEI. With 0 bases clipped from V and 4 bases from J, the junction kept 9 bases outside the gene matches. The CDR3 bases are TGTGCCAGCAGTGAAGCGCTGGATCCTAGCGGTTACGAGCAGTACTTC. Amino acids: CASSEALDPSGYEQYF.